The 27 T cell receptor beta chains below were found in one sample sequenced in a study of T cells in tuberculosis. Data came from immunoSEQ multiplex PCR; TCRdb stores just in-frame clones and leaves some out. The sample records 24,000 or so clones, around 95% being singletons. Material for sequencing was PBMCs. Receptors originate from a donor aged 10-29 years with latent tuberculosis or without tuberculosis infection.

On this clone: Other DNA sequences in the sample encode the same CDR3. The chain combines TRBV30 with TRBJ1-4; weak D call: TRBD1 (6 bases). The CDR3 is 15 residues long. Trimming cost V 5 bases and J 8 bases, with 21 bases left between them. Per the germline V gene, CDR1 is GTSNPN and CDR2 is SVGIG (reference sequence). CDR3 protein: CAWGLTGGAWEKLFF. DNA for the CDR3: TGTGCCTGGGGGCTCACGGGGGGGGCATGGGAAAAACTGTTTTTT.

This clone came up a few times. This chain connects TRBV6-5 to TRBJ1-5; TRBD1 matches at 7 bases. Germline CDR1 MNHEY, CDR2 SVGAGI. Trimming took 6 bases from V and 1 from J; bases not matched to a gene: 6. The CDR3 has 15 amino acids. The chain's CDR3 is CASSSDRASNQPQHF. The CDR3 DNA reads as TGTGCCAGCAGCAGTGACAGGGCGAGCAATCAGCCCCAGCATTTT.

This rearrangement joins TRBV5-3 to TRBJ1-4; D uncertain. TRBV5-3 has ORF status, its function being uncertain. Trimming removed 3 bases at V and 8 bases at J, with 14 bases between. The CDR3 loop spans 14 amino acids. The CDR3 region is CARSSLRADEKLFF. For the CDR3, the DNA is TGTGCCAGAAGCTCCCTGAGGGCGGACGAAAAACTGTTTTTT.

The chain joins TRBV4-1 to TRBJ1-2, with D maybe TRBD1 (6 bases). The V gene lost 1 base and the J gene lost 7 bases, with 28 bases spanning the gap. The CDR3 runs to 19 residues. Germline V gene data show CDR1 as MGHRA and CDR2 as YSYEKL. The CDR3 region is CASSQVPFSGTPSPRGYTF. In DNA, the CDR3 is TGCGCCAGCAGCCAAGTCCCTTTTTCCGGGACACCTTCTCCCCGTGGCTACACCTTC.

The CDR3 nucleotides are TGTGCCAGCGCCCTGGGGCGGTGGAACACTGAAGCTTTCTTT. It translates to CASALGRWNTEAFF. The V gene is TRBV7-2, the J gene TRBJ1-1; D may be TRBD1 (5 bases). The germline V gene has CDR1 SGHTA and CDR2 FQGNSA. This CDR3 has 14 amino acids. V was trimmed by 8 bases and J by 1 base, leaving 14 bases between them.

The chain combines TRBV19 with TRBJ2-1; TRBD2 aligns across 8 bases. The trim removed 5 bases at V and 6 bases at J, leaving 9 bases unmatched. This CDR3 contains 15 residues. Germline CDR1 reads LNHDA; CDR2 reads SQIVND (reference sequence). CDR3 in DNA: TGTGCCAGTAGTGAGAGGGCGGGGGGTATCAATGAGCAGTTCTTC. This translates into CASSERAGGINEQFF.

The V call is TRBV5-1, the J call TRBJ2-1; D is perhaps TRBD1 (6 bases). The germline V and J ends were trimmed by 4 bases and 5 bases, with 19 bases remaining between them. CDR1 and CDR2 from the germline V gene are SGHRS and YFSETQ. The CDR3 is 16 residues long. Written as DNA, the CDR3 is TGCGCCAGCAGCGAGTACCTCACACAGGGAAACAATGAGCAGTTCTTC. Translation gives CASSEYLTQGNNEQFF.

The chain couples TRBV11-2 to TRBJ1-1; unclear D gene. The CDR3 loop spans 12 amino acids. The germline CDR1 and CDR2 sequences are SGHAT and FQNNGV. V lost 3 bases, J lost 8 bases, and 10 bases lay in between. This CDR3 is CASSFYAEEAFF. CDR3 DNA sequence: TGTGCCAGCAGCTTTTACGCGGAAGAAGCTTTCTTT.

The J gene is TRBJ2-4, the V gene TRBV29-1; 10 bases fit TRBD1. Germline CDR1 reads SQVTM; CDR2 reads ANQGSEA. The CDR3 extends over 14 amino acids. With 3 bases clipped from V and 4 bases from J, the junction kept 3 bases outside the gene matches. The CDR3 bases are TGCAGCGTTGAGGGACAGGGGCCGAAAAACATTCAGTACTTC. It encodes CSVEGQGPKNIQYF.

J is TRBJ1-1 and V is TRBV5-1; no definite D call. CDR1 is SGHRS and CDR2 is YFSETQ in the germline V gene. V was trimmed by 2 bases and J by 8 bases, leaving 13 bases between them. CDR3 length: 13 residues. Here the CDR3 DNA reads TGCGCCAGCAGCTTCAGTGGCGGCTTCGAAGCTTTCTTT. It codes for CASSFSGGFEAFF. Full variable domain (missing parts from reference TRBV5-1 and TRBJ1-1): KAGVTQTPRYLIKTRGQQVTLSCSPISGHRSVSWYQQTPGQGLQFLFEYFSETQRNKGNFPGRFSGRQFSNSRSEMNVSTLELGDSALYLCASSFSGGFEAFFGQGTRLTVV.

This rearrangement joins TRBV11-2 to TRBJ1-2; the D is unclear. The CDR3 loop spans 13 amino acids. The germline gives CDR1 SGHAT, CDR2 FQNNGV. V dropped 1 base and J dropped 3 bases, with 6 bases sitting between them. CDR3 sequence: CASSLASDYGYTF. The CDR3 nucleotides are TGTGCCAGCAGCTTAGCCAGTGACTATGGCTACACCTTC.

The CDR3, as DNA: TGCGCCAGCAGCACACAGGGGACCTCCCAGACCCAGTACTTC. Translated, it gives CASSTQGTSQTQYF. The chain has TRBV5-1 and TRBJ2-5; 7 nucleotides match TRBD1. The length of the CDR3 is 14 residues. V lost 4 bases, J lost 6 bases, and 9 bases stayed unmatched. CDR1 is SGHRS, CDR2 YFSETQ, per germline.

The rearrangement joins TRBV19 to TRBJ1-1, with D hard to call. V lost 4 bases to trimming and J lost 1 base, with 7 bases between them. CDR3 size: 13 residues. Germline-derived CDR1 and CDR2 are LNHDA and SQIVND (reference sequence). CDR3 DNA sequence: TGTGCCAGTAGTACCACAAGGAACACTGAAGCTTTCTTT. Translated, it gives CASSTTRNTEAFF.

This chain connects TRBV9 to TRBJ1-1, with unresolved D. Germline V gives CDR1 SGDLS, CDR2 YYNGEE. V was clipped by 3 bases and J by 0 bases, with 6 bases between them. The CDR3 length is 13 residues. CDR3 in amino acids: CASSGTMNTEAFF. For the CDR3, the DNA is TGTGCCAGCAGCGGTACTATGAACACTGAAGCTTTCTTT.

The chain joins TRBV28 to TRBJ2-6; D gene ambiguous. Germline V CDR1 and CDR2: MDHEN, SYDVKM. Trimming took 2 bases from V and 6 from J, leaving 8 bases between them. The CDR3 spans 14 residues. The CDR3 bases are TGTGCCAGCAGTTTAGTACTACCGGCCAACGTCCTGACTTTC. Residues: CASSLVLPANVLTF.

The chain is built from TRBV19 and TRBJ1-1; D gene uncertain. V was trimmed by 3 bases and J by 9 bases, leaving 17 bases between them. The V gene's germline CDR1 is LNHDA and CDR2 SQIVND (reference sequence). This CDR3 has 14 residues. CDR3 protein: CASSISYEGVKAFF. CDR3 DNA: TGTGCCAGTAGTATTTCGTACGAGGGCGTTAAAGCTTTCTTT.

The chain carries TRBV7-9 and TRBJ2-1; D ambiguous. Germline values: CDR1 SEHNR, CDR2 FQNEAQ (reference sequence). The CDR3 contains 12 residues. V lost 5 bases, J lost 6 bases, and 8 bases lay in between. The DNA for the CDR3 is TGTGCCAGCAGCCCCACGGGCAATGAGCAGTTCTTC. Residues: CASSPTGNEQFF. Based on the CDR3 plus reference TRBV7-9 and TRBJ2-1, the full variable domain is DTGVSQNPRHKITKRGQNVTFRCDPISEHNRLYWYRQTLGQGPEFLTYFQNEAQLEKSRLLSDRFSAERPKGSFSTLEIQRTEQGDSAMYLCASSPTGNEQFFGPGTRLTVL.

The V gene is TRBV2, the J gene TRBJ1-5, with a possible D match to TRBD1 (5 bases). The CDR3 contains 13 residues. Germline V lookup: CDR1 SNHLY, CDR2 FYNNEI. Trimming left V 7 bases short and J 5 bases short, with 12 bases between. The CDR3 protein is CASKVVGHQPQHF. In DNA, the CDR3 is TGTGCCAGCAAGGTTGTGGGGCATCAGCCCCAGCATTTT.

The chain links TRBV10-1 to TRBJ2-4; tentative D call: TRBD1 (5 bases). Germline V lookup: CDR1 WNHNN, CDR2 SYGVQD (reference sequence). V lost 0 bases to trimming and J lost 6 bases, with 9 bases between them. The CDR3 runs to 14 residues. The CDR3 here is CASSESGRANIQYF. In DNA form, the CDR3 reads TGCGCCAGCAGTGAGTCAGGCAGGGCAAACATTCAGTACTTC.

J is TRBJ2-2 and V is TRBV10-3; TRBD2 might be the D (5 bases). Trimming took off 5 bases at V and 1 base at J, with 11 bases between the two ends. CDR3 length: 15 residues. Germline-derived CDR1 and CDR2 are ENHRY and SYGVKD. This CDR3 reads CAISLGRGNTGELFF. Written as DNA, the CDR3 is TGTGCCATCAGTCTAGGGAGAGGGAACACCGGGGAGCTGTTTTTT.

The chain is built from TRBV6-6 and TRBJ2-1; tentatively, D is TRBD2 (7 bases). Trimming removed 2 bases from V and 1 base from J, with 12 bases in between. The CDR3 runs 16 residues. Germline lookup yields CDR1 MNHNY and CDR2 SVGAGI (reference sequence). The CDR3 here is CASSYGRDKSYNEQFF. The CDR3 DNA sequence: TGTGCCAGCAGTTACGGGAGGGACAAATCCTACAATGAGCAGTTCTTC.

The chain employs TRBV4-1 and TRBJ1-1, with no clear D. The CDR3 runs to 14 residues. Germline V gene lookup returns CDR1 MGHRA and CDR2 YSYEKL. Trimming removed 0 bases at V and 4 bases at J, with 9 bases between. The CDR3 here is CASSQDSPGTEAFF. The CDR3 region has the DNA TGCGCCAGCAGCCAAGATTCCCCAGGCACTGAAGCTTTCTTT.

The chain combines TRBV6-4 with TRBJ2-3, with TRBD2 matching 9 bases. V trimming: 0 bases; J trimming: 2 bases; junction bases outside the gene matches: 3. The CDR3 is made up of 16 amino acids. Germline CDR1 reads MRHNA; CDR2 reads SNTAGT. The CDR3: CASSDSSGGPTDTQYF. In nucleotides, the CDR3 is TGTGCCAGCAGTGACTCGAGCGGGGGGCCCACAGATACGCAGTATTTT.

The chain recombines TRBV12-5 with TRBJ1-2; a possible D gene is TRBD1 (5 bases). CDR1 and CDR2 (germline): LGHNT, FRNRAP. Between the trimmed V and J ends, which lost 2 bases and 1 base, there was a span of 14 bases. The CDR3 loop spans 16 amino acids. CDR3 nucleotide sequence: TGTGCTAGTGGTTTGTCCCCCAGGGATCGTAACTATGGCTACACCTTC. As protein: CASGLSPRDRNYGYTF.

CDR3 DNA sequence: TGTGCCAGCAGTACCGGGACTAGCGCCACCGGGGAGCTGTTTTTT. Translating it yields CASSTGTSATGELFF. The gene calls are TRBV6-6 and TRBJ2-2; 10 bases map to TRBD2. CDR1 is MNHNY, CDR2 SVGAGI, per germline (reference sequence). Trimming removed 5 bases from V and 4 bases from J; junction bases left unmatched: 4. There are 15 residues in the CDR3.

The CDR3 region is CASSRGVGSQETQYF. DNA for the CDR3: TGTGCCAGCAGCCGGGGGGTGGGGTCCCAAGAGACCCAGTACTTC. This chain joins TRBV9 and TRBJ2-5, with TRBD2 matching 7 bases. The CDR3 length is 15 residues. The V segment lost 4 bases and the J segment 1 base; nucleotides outside the gene matches: 7. The germline V gene has CDR1 SGDLS and CDR2 YYNGEE.

CDR3 protein: CASSIARDTGELFF. CDR3 DNA sequence: TGTGCCAGTAGTATCGCCAGGGACACCGGGGAGCTGTTTTTT. The rearrangement joins TRBV19 to TRBJ2-2, with D tentatively TRBD1 (5 bases). Trimming removed 3 bases at V and 3 bases at J, with 8 bases between. In germline, CDR1 is LNHDA, CDR2 SQIVND (reference sequence). CDR3 size: 14 residues.